These 17 T cell receptor beta chains originate from one sample sequenced in a study of control samples from healthy donors and cancer patients (TCRdb year 2020). The library relied on the immunoSEQ multiplex PCR assay. This immuneACCESS table, as held by TCRdb, lists in-frame sequences with V and J called but not all clones. Of the missing ones, under half trace to an unresolved V gene in checked studies; the others have no known cause. A total of about 110,000 clones appear in this sample, roughly 90% of them only once. Around 3.5% of the sample lies in the top ten. Sequenced: PBMCs. The receptors originated from a woman in her fifties or sixties with lung cancer.

This chain links TRBV4-1 with TRBJ2-3; the match to TRBD2 covers 8 bases. V gave up 4 bases and J gave up 4 bases; unmatched junction bases: 7. CDR3 length equals 15 residues. From germline, CDR1 is MGHRA and CDR2 YSYEKL. CDR3 sequence: CASSLRGGRADTQYF. Here the CDR3 DNA reads TGCGCCAGCAGCCTCCGGGGGGGTCGGGCAGATACGCAGTATTTT.

J is TRBJ1-6 and V is TRBV6-2 or TRBV6-3; 9 bases fit TRBD1. In germline, CDR1 is MNHEY, CDR2 SVGEGT. V lost 2 bases and J lost 9; bases outside the gene matches: 2. CDR3 length equals 14 residues. This chain's CDR3 is CASSYTGGTSPLHF. The CDR3 DNA sequence: TGTGCCAGCAGTTACACAGGGGGCACTTCACCCCTCCACTTT.

The rearrangement links TRBV27 to TRBJ2-1; D is tentatively TRBD1 or TRBD2 (5 bases each). The CDR3 loop spans 13 amino acids. Germline values: CDR1 MNHEY, CDR2 SMNVEV (reference sequence). Deletions cut 7 bases from V and 5 bases from J, with 12 bases between. For the CDR3, the DNA is TGTGCCAGCATGGGACCCCTCGACAATGAGCAGTTCTTC. It specifies CASMGPLDNEQFF.

The chain joins TRBV19 to TRBJ2-7; possible D gene TRBD1, 5 bases. CDR1 is LNHDA, CDR2 SQIVND, per germline (reference sequence). The V and J ends lost 1 base and 3 bases respectively, with 10 bases between them. CDR3 length equals 14 residues. The CDR3 sequence is CASSIARGYYEQYF. CDR3 nucleotides: TGTGCCAGTAGTATAGCAAGGGGATACTACGAGCAGTACTTC.

V is TRBV5-1 and J is TRBJ1-4; D perhaps matches TRBD1 (5 bases). The CDR3 spans 19 residues. In germline, CDR1 is SGHRS, CDR2 YFSETQ. V was shortened by 0 bases and J by 2 bases, with 20 bases between the two germline ends. The CDR3, as DNA: TGCGCCAGCAGCTTGGCCAAGACAGCCCGACTGGGCACTAATGAAAAACTGTTTTTT. This gives the protein CASSLAKTARLGTNEKLFF.

This rearrangement joins TRBV6-5 to TRBJ1-6, with 7 bases aligning to TRBD1. Looked up from germline, CDR1 is MNHEY and CDR2 is SVGAGI. The CDR3 runs 15 residues. The V segment lost 8 bases and the J segment 5 bases; nucleotides outside the gene matches: 9. The CDR3 spells CASLRDRENNSPLHF. CDR3 coding DNA: TGTGCCAGCCTTAGGGACAGAGAAAATAATTCACCCCTCCACTTT.

The chain is built from TRBV5-4 and TRBJ2-7; 7 bases are shared with TRBD2. The CDR3 length is 14 residues. The ends lost 3 bases at V and 2 bases at J; junction bases unmatched: 5. Looked up from germline, CDR1 is SGHNT and CDR2 is YYREEE (reference sequence). This CDR3 is CASSSGTKAYEQYF. The CDR3 bases are TGTGCCAGCAGCTCCGGGACTAAGGCCTACGAGCAGTACTTC.

This chain links TRBV6-2 or TRBV6-3 with TRBJ2-7, with a weak D call TRBD1 (5 bases). Germline assignment: CDR1 MNHEY and CDR2 SVGEGT. V was cut by 2 bases and J by 0 bases, with 5 bases left in between. The CDR3 length is 13 residues. CDR3 nucleotide sequence: TGTGCCAGCAGTTACGACAGCTCCTACGAGCAGTACTTC. Protein sequence: CASSYDSSYEQYF.

This sequence joins TRBV6-6 and TRBJ1-1; D is unclear. The CDR3 has 14 amino acids. CDR1 is MNHNY and CDR2 is SVGAGI in the germline V gene (reference sequence). V was pared by 5 bases and J by 3 bases, with 13 bases between. CDR3 bases: TGTGCCAGCAGTGTAAATGGGTTGGACACTGAAGCTTTCTTT. Translated: CASSVNGLDTEAFF.

The table lists this clone with a few counts. This sequence joins TRBV13 and TRBJ1-6; no definite D call. The V end lost 0 bases, the J end lost 0 bases, and 15 bases lay between the germline ends. The CDR3 consists of 19 residues. Germline V gene lookup returns CDR1 PRHDT and CDR2 FYEKMQ (reference sequence). CDR3 in DNA: TGTGCCAGCAGCTTAGGCAGGTTGGCAAGGAGCTCCTATAATTCACCCCTCCACTTT. Its protein is CASSLGRLARSSYNSPLHF.

The chain is built from TRBV28 and TRBJ2-2; D remains ambiguous. Germline CDR1 and CDR2: MDHEN and SYDVKM. The CDR3 spans 12 residues. Trimming removed 6 bases from V and 12 bases from J, with 14 bases in between. The CDR3 DNA sequence: TGTGCCAGCAGGCGGACGTCTGAAAAGCTGTTTTTT. Protein: CASRRTSEKLFF.

For the CDR3, the DNA is TGTGCCAGCAGTTCCCAAGCGGGAGATGTAACAGATACGCAGTATTTT. It is translated as CASSSQAGDVTDTQYF. The chain has TRBV27 and TRBJ2-3; TRBD2 matches at 8 bases. This CDR3 has 16 residues. The germline gives CDR1 MNHEY, CDR2 SMNVEV (reference sequence). J gave up 3 bases and V 4 bases, and 9 bases lay outside the gene matches.

V gene TRBV6-5 combines with J gene TRBJ2-7, with 8 positions matching TRBD2. V lost 6 bases and J lost 4; bases outside the gene matches: 11. CDR3 length equals 15 residues. Germline assignment: CDR1 MNHEY and CDR2 SVGAGI. The CDR3 here is CASSPVIAGIYEQYF. CDR3 nucleotide sequence: TGTGCCAGCAGCCCCGTAATAGCGGGGATATACGAGCAGTACTTC.

The rearrangement joins TRBV4-1 to TRBJ1-6, with D unclear. The CDR3 totals 15 residues. Trimming shortened V by 3 bases and J by 7 bases, and 13 bases separated the two germline ends. CDR1 is MGHRA and CDR2 is YSYEKL in the germline V gene. The CDR3 reads CASSQNGGINSPLHF. CDR3 nucleotides: TGCGCCAGCAGCCAGAATGGAGGGATCAATTCACCCCTCCACTTT.

This chain uses TRBV11-3 with TRBJ2-1, with 13 positions matching TRBD2. V dropped 0 bases and J dropped 0; count of bases not matched to a gene: 5. Germline CDR1 is SGHNT and CDR2 is YENEEA. This CDR3 has 19 amino acids. Here the CDR3 reads CASSLEYWTSGSSYNEQFF. The CDR3 DNA follows: TGTGCCAGCAGCTTAGAATATTGGACTAGCGGGAGCTCCTACAATGAGCAGTTCTTC.

The chain joins TRBV18 to TRBJ1-1, with D maybe TRBD1 (5 bases). V gave up 3 bases and J gave up 5 bases, with 13 bases separating them. Germline-derived CDR1 and CDR2 are KGHSH and LQKENI. This CDR3 is built from 14 residues. This CDR3 reads CASSPNRWETEAFF. CDR3 coding DNA: TGTGCCAGCTCACCTAACAGGTGGGAGACTGAAGCTTTCTTT.

The CDR3 loop reads CASGLAPLGTGYPSTRNSGNTIYF. The CDR3 DNA reads TGTGCTAGTGGTTTGGCCCCTCTCGGGACAGGGTACCCCTCCACCCGTAACTCTGGAAACACCATATATTTT. The chain recombines TRBV12-5 with TRBJ1-3; 9 bases are shared with TRBD1. V was clipped by 1 base and J by 0 bases; unmatched bases: 25. This CDR3 has 24 amino acids. Looked up from germline, CDR1 is LGHNT and CDR2 is FRNRAP.